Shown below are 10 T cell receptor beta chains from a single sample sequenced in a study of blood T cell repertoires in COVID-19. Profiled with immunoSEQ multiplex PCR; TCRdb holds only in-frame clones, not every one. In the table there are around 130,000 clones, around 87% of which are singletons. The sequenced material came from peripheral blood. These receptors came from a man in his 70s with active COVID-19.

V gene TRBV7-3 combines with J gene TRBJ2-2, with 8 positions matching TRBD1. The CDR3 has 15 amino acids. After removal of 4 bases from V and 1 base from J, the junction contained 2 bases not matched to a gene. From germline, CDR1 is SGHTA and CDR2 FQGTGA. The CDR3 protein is CASSSGTGNTGELFF. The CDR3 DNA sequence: TGTGCCAGCAGCTCCGGGACAGGGAACACCGGGGAGCTGTTTTTT.

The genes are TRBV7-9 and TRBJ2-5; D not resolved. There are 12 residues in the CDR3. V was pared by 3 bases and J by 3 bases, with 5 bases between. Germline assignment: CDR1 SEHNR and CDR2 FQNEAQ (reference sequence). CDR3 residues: CASSFLKETQYF. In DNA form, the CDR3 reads TGTGCCAGCAGCTTTCTTAAAGAGACCCAGTACTTC. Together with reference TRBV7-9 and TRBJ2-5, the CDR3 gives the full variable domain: DTGVSQNPRHKITKRGQNVTFRCDPISEHNRLYWYRQTLGQGPEFLTYFQNEAQLEKSRLLSDRFSAERPKGSFSTLEIQRTEQGDSAMYLCASSFLKETQYFGPGTRLLVL.

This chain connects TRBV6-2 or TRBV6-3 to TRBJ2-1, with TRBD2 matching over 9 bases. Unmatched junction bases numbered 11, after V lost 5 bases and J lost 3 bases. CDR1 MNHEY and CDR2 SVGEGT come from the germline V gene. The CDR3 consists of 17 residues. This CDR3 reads CASSSLAGTSRYNEQFF. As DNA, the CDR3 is TGTGCCAGCAGTAGCCTAGCGGGAACTTCCCGCTACAATGAGCAGTTCTTC.

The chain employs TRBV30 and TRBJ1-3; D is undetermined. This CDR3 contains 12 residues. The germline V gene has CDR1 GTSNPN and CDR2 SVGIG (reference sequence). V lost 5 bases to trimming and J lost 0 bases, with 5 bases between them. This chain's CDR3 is CAWVFSGNTIYF. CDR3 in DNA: TGTGCCTGGGTATTCTCTGGAAACACCATATATTTT.

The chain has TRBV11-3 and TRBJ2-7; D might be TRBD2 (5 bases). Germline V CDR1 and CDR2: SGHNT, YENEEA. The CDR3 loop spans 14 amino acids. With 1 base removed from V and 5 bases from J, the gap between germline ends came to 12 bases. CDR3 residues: CASSLGGSLDEQYF. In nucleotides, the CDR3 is TGTGCCAGCAGCTTAGGAGGGAGTCTGGACGAGCAGTACTTC.

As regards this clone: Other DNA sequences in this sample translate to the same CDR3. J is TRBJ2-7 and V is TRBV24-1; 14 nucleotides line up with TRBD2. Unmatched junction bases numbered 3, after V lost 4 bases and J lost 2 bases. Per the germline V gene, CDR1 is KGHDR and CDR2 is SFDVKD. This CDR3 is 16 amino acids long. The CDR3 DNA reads TGTGCCACCAGTGAAGGGACTAGCGGGAGACCCTACGAGCAGTACTTC. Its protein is CATSEGTSGRPYEQYF.

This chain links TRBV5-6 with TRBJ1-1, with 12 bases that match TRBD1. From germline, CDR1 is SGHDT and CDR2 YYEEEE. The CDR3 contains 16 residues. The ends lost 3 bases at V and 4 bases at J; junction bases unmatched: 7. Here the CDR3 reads CASSWDRGQRGTEAFF. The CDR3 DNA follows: TGTGCCAGCAGCTGGGACAGGGGGCAAAGGGGCACTGAAGCTTTCTTT.

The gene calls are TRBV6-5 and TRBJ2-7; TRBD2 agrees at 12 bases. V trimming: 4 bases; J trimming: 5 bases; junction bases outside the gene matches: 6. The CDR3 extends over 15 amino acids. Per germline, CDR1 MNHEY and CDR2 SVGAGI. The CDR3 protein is CASSLTSGSPHEQYF. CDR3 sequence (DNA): TGTGCCAGCAGTTTGACTAGCGGGAGCCCCCACGAGCAGTACTTC.

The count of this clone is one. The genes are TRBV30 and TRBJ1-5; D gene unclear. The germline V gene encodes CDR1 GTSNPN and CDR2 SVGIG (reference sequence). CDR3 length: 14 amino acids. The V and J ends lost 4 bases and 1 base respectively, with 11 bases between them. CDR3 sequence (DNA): TGTGCCTGGAAAGAGGCCAACAGCAATCAGCCCCAGCATTTT. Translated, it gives CAWKEANSNQPQHF.

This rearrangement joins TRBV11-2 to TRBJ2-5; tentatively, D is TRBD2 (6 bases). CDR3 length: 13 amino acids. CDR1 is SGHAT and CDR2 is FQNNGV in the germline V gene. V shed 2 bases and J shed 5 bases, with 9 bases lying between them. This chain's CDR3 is CASSLRGTETQYF. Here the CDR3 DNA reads TGTGCCAGCAGCTTACGCGGGACTGAGACCCAGTACTTC.